The clone carrying this T cell receptor (beta chain) was counted only a few times. Its specificity is not known. These data belong to a study of blood T cells in healthy people across ages. Study findings and constraints: Age showed a roughly linear inverse relationship with TCR beta diversity per million T cells. Both higher diversity and more naive CD4+ cells marked long-lived donors when set against aged donors. PBMCs left unsorted prevented a conclusive naive versus antigen-experienced comparison.

Trimming took 4 bases from V and 6 from J, leaving 16 bases between them. The CDR3 totals 14 residues. CDR1 is LGHNT, CDR2 FRNRAP, per germline. Primed by a sample-barcoded 5' primer and a J-beta primer mix, a second PCR proceeded for about 7 to 11 cycles. TCRdb independently ran MiXCR on the 5' RACE reads; one entry per CDR3 protein. The sample gives more than 650,000 distinct CDR3 sequences, about 53% of which show up once; roughly two fifths is in the top ten. The sample consisted of blood. The rearrangement links TRBV12-5 to TRBJ2-7, with D possibly being TRBD2 (6 bases). The receptor was derived from a man at least 80 years old in good health. The CDR3 nucleotides read TGTGCTAGTGGTTCCCCGGGGAAGGGAGGCGAGCAGTACTTC. The encoded protein is CASGSPGKGGEQYF.